This T cell receptor (beta chain) was documented in a study of cytomegalovirus exposure and HLA in healthy donors. Repertoires were generated with immunoSEQ multiplex PCR, while TCRdb's copy carries only in-frame clones and drops some. The sample lists about 130,000 clones, about 90% occurring once. The CDR3 totals 16 residues. The germline V gene has CDR1 SGHTS and CDR2 YDEGEE. With V trimmed by 2 bases and J by 8 bases, 13 bases remained unmatched. The V gene is TRBV5-8, the J gene TRBJ1-5; 7 nucleotides match TRBD1. The receptor's source is a man under 40 in good health and CMV-seronegative. The sample taken for sequencing was PBMCs. The CDR3 DNA reads as TGTGCCAGCAGCTTCTGGGACAGCTTAGCTGATAAGCCCCAGCATTTT. This sequence encodes CASSFWDSLADKPQHF.